One and the same sample provided the 20 T cell receptor beta chains below, sequenced in a study of PD-L1 blockade in urothelial cancer. TCRdb's copy holds only in-frame clones and misses some; the assay was immunoSEQ multiplex PCR. The sample shows roughly 40,000 clones, roughly four fifths of them seen only once. Here the sequenced sample was PBMCs, taken around atezolizumab (anti-PD-L1) treatment. Every receptor here comes from a man in his 70s with urothelial cancer.

The V call is TRBV18, the J call TRBJ2-3; D might be TRBD1 (6 bases). This CDR3 spans 15 amino acids. CDR1 KGHSH and CDR2 LQKENI come from the germline V gene. Trimming pared 4 bases from V and 2 bases from J, leaving 13 bases between. CDR3 sequence reads: CASSLRDTSTDTQYF. In DNA, the CDR3 is TGTGCCAGCTCACTACGGGACACTTCCACAGATACGCAGTATTTT.

This clone was counted only a few times. The chain carries TRBV7-2 and TRBJ2-7, with 9 bases aligning to TRBD2. CDR3 size: 15 residues. In germline, CDR1 is SGHTA, CDR2 FQGNSA. Trimming at V came to 6 bases and at J to 2 bases, leaving 8 bases not matched to a gene. The CDR3 sequence is CASRIGPSGAYEQYF. CDR3 sequence (DNA): TGTGCCAGCAGGATAGGGCCTAGCGGGGCCTACGAGCAGTACTTC.

This clone was detected once. V and J are TRBV6-5 and TRBJ1-5; 8 bases line up with TRBD1. The germline CDR1 and CDR2 sequences are MNHEY and SVGAGI. The J segment lost 2 bases and the V segment lost 6 bases, leaving 3 bases of the junction unmatched. This CDR3 contains 14 residues. DNA for the CDR3: TGTGCCAGCAGGGAGGGACAGGGCAATCAGCCCCAGCATTTT. Protein product: CASREGQGNQPQHF.

V gene TRBV7-9 combines with J gene TRBJ2-1, with 10 positions matching TRBD2. Germline assignment: CDR1 SEHNR and CDR2 FQNEAQ (reference sequence). V lost 5 bases to trimming and J lost 8 bases; unmatched junction nucleotides: 9. The CDR3 has 15 residues. CDR3 nucleotides: TGTGCCAGCAGCCAAGGGGTAGCGGGAGGTTATGAGCAGTTCTTC. As protein: CASSQGVAGGYEQFF. The whole variable domain, filled in from reference TRBV7-9 and TRBJ2-1, reads DTGVSQNPRHKITKRGQNVTFRCDPISEHNRLYWYRQTLGQGPEFLTYFQNEAQLEKSRLLSDRFSAERPKGSFSTLEIQRTEQGDSAMYLCASSQGVAGGYEQFFGPGTRLTVL.

The chain recombines TRBV5-8 with TRBJ1-1, with D hard to call. Trimming pared 2 bases from V and 6 bases from J, leaving 8 bases between. Germline assignment: CDR1 SGHTS and CDR2 YDEGEE. The CDR3 runs 12 residues. In nucleotides, the CDR3 is TGTGCCAGCAGCTTCTCCAGCGCTGAAGCTTTCTTT. Its protein is CASSFSSAEAFF.

The J gene is TRBJ2-3, the V gene TRBV5-1; the match to TRBD1 covers 8 bases. This CDR3 contains 17 residues. Germline V lookup: CDR1 SGHRS, CDR2 YFSETQ. V shed 1 base and J 1 base; nucleotides not matched to a gene: 8. The CDR3 reads CASSLPTGGKGTDTQYF. The DNA for the CDR3 is TGCGCCAGCAGCTTGCCAACAGGGGGTAAGGGCACAGATACGCAGTATTTT.

The chain links TRBV6-1 to TRBJ1-5, with D possibly being TRBD1 (5 bases). The V and J ends lost 2 bases and 7 bases respectively, with 9 bases between them. This CDR3 has 13 residues. CDR1 is MNHNS and CDR2 is SASEGT in the germline V gene. The CDR3 nucleotides are TGTGCCAGCAGTGAAACGACAGTGCAGCCCCAGCATTTT. It yields the protein CASSETTVQPQHF.

This chain links TRBV11-3 with TRBJ1-4; D ambiguous. Germline values: CDR1 SGHNT, CDR2 YENEEA. Trimming took off 4 bases at V and 2 bases at J, with 11 bases between the two ends. The CDR3 totals 15 residues. The CDR3 DNA reads as TGTGCCAGCAGCTGGTCGGGTCGGACTAATGAAAAACTGTTTTTT. This sequence encodes CASSWSGRTNEKLFF.

In nucleotides, the CDR3 is TGTGCCAGTAGGGGGCCGAATTCCTACGAGCAGTACTTC. The encoded protein is CASRGPNSYEQYF. The chain combines TRBV19 with TRBJ2-7, with D maybe TRBD1 (5 bases). V was trimmed by 6 bases and J by 1 base, leaving 10 bases between them. CDR1 is LNHDA, CDR2 SQIVND, per germline (reference sequence). There are 13 residues in the CDR3. Drawing the rest from reference TRBV19 and TRBJ2-7, the complete variable domain is DGGITQSPKYLFRKEGQNVTLSCEQNLNHDAMYWYRQDPGQGLRLIYYSQIVNDFQKGDIAEGYSVSREKKESFPLTVTSAQKNPTAFYLCASRGPNSYEQYFGPGTRLTVT.

The rearrangement links TRBV11-2 to TRBJ2-2, with D maybe TRBD2 (5 bases). Trimming took 0 bases from V and 2 from J, leaving 7 bases between them. In germline, CDR1 is SGHAT, CDR2 FQNNGV. The CDR3 is 15 amino acids. The CDR3 sequence is CASSLEASNTGELFF. For the CDR3, the DNA is TGTGCCAGCAGCTTAGAAGCTAGCAACACCGGGGAGCTGTTTTTT.

This chain connects TRBV5-1 to TRBJ2-3; D is unresolved. The V end lost 0 bases, the J end lost 0 bases, and 5 bases lay between the germline ends. The CDR3 extends over 14 amino acids. CDR1 is SGHRS and CDR2 is YFSETQ in the germline V gene. The DNA of the CDR3 is TGCGCCAGCAGCTTGGACGGGAGCACAGATACGCAGTATTTT. Residues: CASSLDGSTDTQYF.

V and J are TRBV15 and TRBJ2-1; no reliable D call. V dropped 0 bases and J dropped 3 bases, with 6 bases sitting between them. Per the germline V gene, CDR1 is LNHNV and CDR2 is YYDKDF (reference sequence). The CDR3 spans 14 residues. CDR3 DNA: TGTGCCACCAGCAGAGAGAGGCTCTACAATGAGCAGTTCTTC. This translates into CATSRERLYNEQFF.

This clone was observed a few times. The genes are TRBV28 and TRBJ2-7; TRBD2 matches 11 bases. V trimming: 3 bases; J trimming: 6 bases; junction bases outside the gene matches: 13. Looked up from germline, CDR1 is MDHEN and CDR2 is SYDVKM. The CDR3 runs 17 residues. CDR3 residues: CASSLDSLTSGMGEQYF. Written as DNA, the CDR3 is TGTGCCAGCAGTTTGGACTCATTGACTAGCGGGATGGGCGAGCAGTACTTC.

The rearrangement joins TRBV4-3 to TRBJ2-2; 9 nucleotides agree with TRBD1. V was pared by 1 base and J by 6 bases, with 6 bases of the junction left unmatched. The CDR3 is made up of 16 amino acids. Germline assignment: CDR1 LGHNA and CDR2 YSLEER. The CDR3 coding sequence is TGCGCCAGCAGCCAAGGGACAGGGGTAACCTCCGGGGAGCTGTTTTTT. As protein: CASSQGTGVTSGELFF.

The chain carries TRBV9 and TRBJ2-5; 7 bases are a match to TRBD1. Per germline, CDR1 SGDLS and CDR2 YYNGEE. The trim removed 4 bases at V and 1 base at J, leaving 4 bases unmatched. CDR3 size: 14 residues. CDR3 in DNA: TGTGCCAGCAGCCTCAGACAGGGCCAAGAGACCCAGTACTTC. Translation gives CASSLRQGQETQYF.

The rearrangement joins TRBV2 to TRBJ1-2; the D gene is possibly TRBD1 (6 bases). V was shortened by 6 bases and J by 4 bases, with 12 bases between the two germline ends. Germline V gene sequence: CDR1 SNHLY, CDR2 FYNNEI. This CDR3 is built from 13 residues. This CDR3 is CASSGGAGYGYTF. The CDR3 DNA is TGTGCCAGCAGCGGGGGGGCGGGCTATGGCTACACCTTC.

This chain's CDR3 is CASSFLRAAGNEQFF. CDR3 DNA: TGTGCCAGCAGCTTCCTCCGCGCAGCCGGGAATGAGCAGTTCTTC. This chain uses TRBV7-2 with TRBJ2-1; D gene ambiguous. Trimming left V 3 bases short and J 7 bases short, with 16 bases between. This CDR3 is 15 amino acids long. Germline CDR1 SGHTA, CDR2 FQGNSA.

This chain connects TRBV11-2 to TRBJ2-3; TRBD2 aligns across 11 bases. Germline-derived CDR1 and CDR2 are SGHAT and FQNNGV. V shed 3 bases and J 3 bases; nucleotides not matched to a gene: 5. The CDR3 runs 16 residues. Written as DNA, the CDR3 is TGTGCCAGCAGCTTCCTAGCGGGAGGTAATACAGATACGCAGTATTTT. This sequence encodes CASSFLAGGNTDTQYF.

This clone has a handful of counts. J is TRBJ2-1 and V is TRBV6-5; 7 nucleotides agree with TRBD1. Trimming removed 0 bases from V and 8 bases from J; junction bases left unmatched: 7. Germline V gene sequence: CDR1 MNHEY, CDR2 SVGAGI. The CDR3 has 15 amino acids. The chain's CDR3 is CASSYSNRGTDEQFF. In DNA, the CDR3 is TGTGCCAGCAGTTACTCGAACAGGGGAACCGATGAGCAGTTCTTC.

This clone came up once. The chain couples TRBV13 to TRBJ2-5, with D uncertain. Deletions cut 2 bases from V and 2 bases from J, with 9 bases between. The CDR3 has 14 amino acids. Germline CDR1 and CDR2: PRHDT and FYEKMQ (reference sequence). The CDR3 loop reads CASSLQVEQETQYF. CDR3 in DNA: TGTGCCAGCAGCTTACAAGTCGAGCAAGAGACCCAGTACTTC.